The next 17 T cell receptor beta chains were all read from a single sample in a study of neurological immune-mediated disorders. From the 5' RACE reads, TCRdb called clonotypes with MiXCR, one entry per CDR3 protein. The sample carries about 31,000 distinct CDR3 sequences, about 14% recorded once. Stated time point: technical triplicate 2. Material: CD4+ T cells from blood. Receptors originate from a female donor with HTLV-1-associated myelopathy (HAM/TSP).

This clonotype is medium-sized. CDR3 sequence reads: CASSKAQGARELFF. The CDR3 coding sequence is TGTGCCAGCAGTAAAGCTCAGGGGGCCCGGGAGCTGTTTTTT. The chain has TRBV6-5 and TRBJ2-2; 8 positions agree with TRBD1. Looked up from germline, CDR1 is MNHEY and CDR2 is SVGAGI. Losses at the gene ends were 5 bases for V and 9 bases for J; bases not matched to a gene: 8. CDR3 length equals 14 residues.

There are many counts of this clonotype. The chain combines TRBV5-6 with TRBJ2-5; the D gene is possibly TRBD2 (6 bases). The germline V gene encodes CDR1 SGHDT and CDR2 YYEEEE. This CDR3 contains 14 residues. Trimming cost V 4 bases and J 5 bases, with 15 bases left between them. CDR3 sequence: CASSADAAGETQYF. The CDR3 DNA is TGTGCCAGCAGCGCGGACGCCGCGGGGGAGACCCAGTACTTC.

Ten or more counts support this clonotype. The chain employs TRBV3-1 and TRBJ2-7; 7 nucleotides align to TRBD1. CDR1 and CDR2 (germline): LGHDT, YNNKEL (reference sequence). CDR3 length equals 14 residues. The V and J ends lost 0 bases and 7 bases, in that order; junction bases with no gene match: 6. The CDR3 reads CASSQEFEGAEQYF. For the CDR3, the DNA is TGTGCCAGCAGCCAAGAATTCGAGGGGGCTGAGCAGTACTTC.

This clonotype has at least ten counts. The chain links TRBV2 to TRBJ2-7; tentatively, D is TRBD2 (5 bases). The CDR3 is 16 residues long. Germline CDR1 is SNHLY and CDR2 is FYNNEI. The germline V and J ends were trimmed by 2 bases and 0 bases, with 14 bases remaining between them. CDR3 nucleotide sequence: TGTGCCAGCAGTGAATTAATGTGGGGAGACTCCTACGAGCAGTACTTC. This codes for CASSELMWGDSYEQYF. The whole variable domain, remainder taken from reference TRBV2 and TRBJ2-7, is EPEVTQTPSHQVTQMGQEVILRCVPISNHLYFYWYRQILGQKVEFLVSFYNNEISEKSEIFDDQFSVERPDGSNFTLKIRSTKLEDSAMYFCASSELMWGDSYEQYFGPGTRLTVT.

This clonotype occurred many times. This sequence joins TRBV11-2 and TRBJ2-1; 15 nucleotides agree with TRBD2. V was clipped by 5 bases and J by 6 bases; unmatched bases: 2. CDR3 length: 15 amino acids. Germline CDR1 and CDR2: SGHAT and FQNNGV. In DNA form, the CDR3 reads TGTGCCAGCAGCCGGACTAGCGGGAGGGTCAATGAGCAGTTCTTC. Protein product: CASSRTSGRVNEQFF. The variable domain in full, completed from reference TRBV11-2 and TRBJ2-1, reads EAGVAQSPRYKIIEKRQSVAFWCNPISGHATLYWYQQILGQGPKLLIQFQNNGVVDDSQLPKDRFSAERLKGVDSTLKIQPAKLEDSAVYLCASSRTSGRVNEQFFGPGTRLTVL.

This clonotype was seen many times. The chain has TRBV10-3 and TRBJ2-2; D ambiguous. CDR1 and CDR2 from the germline V gene are ENHRY and SYGVKD. V dropped 6 bases and J dropped 4 bases, with 12 bases sitting between them. The CDR3 has 14 residues. CDR3 amino acids: CAISHAPGTGELFF. In DNA, the CDR3 is TGTGCCATCAGCCACGCTCCGGGCACCGGGGAGCTGTTTTTT.

This clonotype has ten or more counts. This chain uses TRBV29-1 with TRBJ2-7; D possibly corresponds to TRBD1 (8 bases). CDR3 length equals 15 residues. The V end lost 2 bases, the J end lost 0 bases, and 14 bases lay between the germline ends. Per germline, CDR1 SQVTM and CDR2 ANQGSEA. The CDR3 reads CSVESDREGSYEQYF. The CDR3 DNA follows: TGCAGCGTTGAATCGGACAGGGAGGGCTCCTACGAGCAGTACTTC.

At least ten counts were recorded for this clonotype. The V gene is TRBV20-1, the J gene TRBJ2-6, with D possibly TRBD1 on 5 matching bases. V was pared by 2 bases and J by 0 bases, with 17 bases between. The CDR3 loop spans 18 amino acids. The germline CDR1 and CDR2 sequences are DFQATT and SNEGSKA (reference sequence). The DNA of the CDR3 is TGCAGTGCTAGAACGCTTCGACAGTCCCACTCTGGGGCCAACGTCCTGACTTTC. Residues: CSARTLRQSHSGANVLTF.

This clonotype came up many times. This chain joins TRBV9 and TRBJ1-1, with unresolved D. This CDR3 contains 14 residues. Looked up from germline, CDR1 is SGDLS and CDR2 is YYNGEE. The V end was cut by 3 bases, the J end by 3 bases, with 12 bases between. The CDR3: CASSDGGRDTEAFF. The CDR3 DNA reads TGTGCCAGCAGCGATGGCGGGAGGGACACTGAAGCTTTCTTT.

This chain connects TRBV7-3 to TRBJ2-7; 9 bases fit TRBD1. CDR1 is SGHTA, CDR2 FQGTGA, per germline. With V trimmed by 8 bases and J by 4 bases, 12 bases remained unmatched. This CDR3 is 15 amino acids long. CDR3 DNA sequence: TGTGCCAGCGACCTCCGGGACAGGGAATGTTACGAGCAGTACTTC. This translates into CASDLRDRECYEQYF. The variable domain in full, with the rest retrieved from reference TRBV7-3 and TRBJ2-7, is GAGVSQTPSNKVTEKGKYVELRCDPISGHTALYWYRQSLGQGPEFLIYFQGTGAADDSGLPNDRFFAVRPEGSVSTLKIQRTERGDSAVYLCASDLRDRECYEQYFGPGTRLTVT.

The sample holds many counts of this clonotype. The rearrangement uses TRBV7-3 and TRBJ2-2; 7 bases fit TRBD2. The germline V gene encodes CDR1 SGHTA and CDR2 FQGTGA. The CDR3 is 18 residues long. Trimming took 4 bases from V and 4 from J; bases not matched to a gene: 15. The CDR3: CASSSSPTGRGFTGELFF. The CDR3, as DNA: TGTGCCAGCAGCTCGAGCCCTACTGGGCGGGGGTTCACCGGGGAGCTGTTTTTT.

This clonotype has a count of ten or more. CDR3 region: CSARMASGGGDTQYF. The CDR3 bases are TGCAGTGCTAGAATGGCTAGCGGGGGGGGAGATACGCAGTATTTT. The V and J genes are TRBV20-1 and TRBJ2-3, with TRBD2 matching over 12 bases. This CDR3 contains 15 residues. V was pared by 2 bases and J by 5 bases, with 5 bases of the junction left unmatched. The germline gives CDR1 DFQATT, CDR2 SNEGSKA (reference sequence).

This clonotype came up many times. The gene calls are TRBV7-8 and TRBJ1-5; the D gene is possibly TRBD1 (5 bases). There are 16 residues in the CDR3. Trimming took 5 bases from V and 0 from J, leaving 14 bases between them. Germline V gene data show CDR1 as SGHVS and CDR2 as FQNEAQ. The CDR3 loop is CASSITPGHSNQPQHF. CDR3 sequence (DNA): TGTGCCAGCAGCATAACCCCAGGGCATAGCAATCAGCCCCAGCATTTT.

This clonotype was seen many times. The V and J genes are TRBV5-8 and TRBJ2-1, with 9 bases fitting TRBD1. The V gene's germline CDR1 is SGHTS and CDR2 YDEGEE. This CDR3 has 14 residues. V dropped 4 bases and J dropped 7; count of bases not matched to a gene: 6. In nucleotides, the CDR3 is TGTGCCAGCAGCCCCCGGACAGGGGTGAATGAGCAGTTCTTC. Amino acid sequence: CASSPRTGVNEQFF.

This clonotype showed up many times. The chain couples TRBV5-1 to TRBJ2-1; D possibly corresponds to TRBD1 (8 bases). CDR3 length equals 17 residues. Germline V gene data show CDR1 as SGHRS and CDR2 as YFSETQ. V lost 4 bases to trimming and J lost 8 bases, with 25 bases between them. CDR3 in amino acids: CASSTLSGQGGYDEQFF. The CDR3, as DNA: TGCGCCAGCAGCACCCTCTCTGGACAGGGAGGGTACGATGAGCAGTTCTTC.

The J gene is TRBJ1-1, the V gene TRBV5-1; TRBD1 is a possible D gene (5 bases). Germline assignment: CDR1 SGHRS and CDR2 YFSETQ. The CDR3 has 14 amino acids. Trimming stripped 0 bases from V and 7 bases from J, with 13 bases between. CDR3 sequence reads: CASSLGGREVEAFF. As DNA, the CDR3 is TGCGCCAGCAGCTTGGGGGGACGTGAAGTTGAAGCTTTCTTT.

This clonotype came up many times. V gene TRBV19 combines with J gene TRBJ2-7, with 10 positions matching TRBD1. V was clipped by 10 bases and J by 2 bases; unmatched bases: 5. Germline CDR1 is LNHDA and CDR2 is SQIVND (reference sequence). The CDR3 length is 13 residues. The CDR3 nucleotides are TGTGCCACCAGACAGGGGGCTGCCTACGAGCAGTACTTC. Residues: CATRQGAAYEQYF.